The clone carrying this T cell receptor (beta chain) was seen many times. Its target is not known. CDR3 regions were amplified by Arm-PCR using iRepertoire HTBI primers to build TCR beta libraries. As handled by the study authors: Samples collectively showed approximately 62 TRBV and some 14 TRBJ segments. TCRdb independently ran MiXCR on the multiplex PCR reads; one entry per CDR3 protein. For this entry, the V and J calls and clone size follow TCRdb and not the study's own pipeline. The table shows some 420,000 distinct CDR3 sequences, with less than 25% occurring only once. The time point: persistent/refractory GD, antithyroid drugs over 5 years with positive TRAb. The TCR library was made from RNA that had been extracted from PBMCs in TRIzol. The data derive from a study of regulatory T cells in long-lasting Graves disease. Study-wide results and limits: Investigators studied peripheral blood only, not thyroid tissue.

Germline trimming cut 6 bases from V and 5 bases from J; bases unmatched to any gene: 8. The CDR3 totals 15 residues. Germline lookup yields CDR1 SGHTA and CDR2 FQGNSA. The source was peripheral blood mononuclear cells (PBMCs), collected when the disease was refractory, from a patient treated with antithyroid drugs. The chain combines TRBV7-2 with TRBJ2-5, with 11 bases matching TRBD2. The TCR comes from a female donor with Graves disease. CDR3 in amino acids: CASRISGGAWETQYF. For the CDR3, the DNA is TGTGCCAGCAGAATTAGCGGGGGGGCGTGGGAGACCCAGTACTTC. Full variable domain (remainder filled in from reference TRBV7-2 and TRBJ2-5): GAGVSQSPSNKVTEKGKDVELRCDPISGHTALYWYRQSLGQGLEFLIYFQGNSAPDKSGLPSDRFSAERTGGSVSTLTIQRTQQEDSAVYLCASRISGGAWETQYFGPGTRLLVL.